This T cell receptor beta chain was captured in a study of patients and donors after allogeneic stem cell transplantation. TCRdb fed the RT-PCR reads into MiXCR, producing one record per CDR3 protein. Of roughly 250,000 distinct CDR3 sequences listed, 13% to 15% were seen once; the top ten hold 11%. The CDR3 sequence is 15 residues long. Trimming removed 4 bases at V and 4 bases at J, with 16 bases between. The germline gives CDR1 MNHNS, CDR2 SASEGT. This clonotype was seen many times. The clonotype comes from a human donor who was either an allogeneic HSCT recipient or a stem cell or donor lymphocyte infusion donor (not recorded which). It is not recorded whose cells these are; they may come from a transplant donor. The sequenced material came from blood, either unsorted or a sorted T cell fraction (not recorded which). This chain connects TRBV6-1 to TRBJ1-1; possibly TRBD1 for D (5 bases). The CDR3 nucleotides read TGTGCCAGCAGTGCAAACCCTCAGGGATTCACTGAAGCTTTCTTT. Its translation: CASSANPQGFTEAFF.